This T cell receptor (beta chain) is drawn from a study of blood T cell repertoires in COVID-19. Study background: COVID-19 samples, acute and convalescent, were from the United States, Italy and Spain. From T cells, B-cell-depleted T cells, or PBMCs came the material, which was cDNA or gDNA.

Trimming at V came to 3 bases and at J to 3 bases, leaving 5 bases not matched to a gene. The CDR3 runs to 16 residues. Germline CDR1 reads SGHKS; CDR2 reads YYEKEE (reference sequence). As handled by the study authors: Amplification of reference gene primers provided the estimated nucleated cell counts. The method was immunoSEQ multiplex PCR; TCRdb's version includes in-frame clones alone and lacks a portion of them. The V and J calls and clone size come from that table; D and trimming were worked out from the DNA. Here the sample spans 150,000 to 200,000 clones, 76% being singletons. Donors were grouped by their self-reported clinical history.

This TCR derives from a woman aged 45 to 65 with acute COVID-19. The material sequenced was PBMCs or T cells enriched from blood (not recorded which). This chain connects TRBV5-5 to TRBJ2-7, with 14 bases matching TRBD2. CDR3: CASSYPGLAGDYEQYV. DNA of the CDR3: TGTGCCAGCAGCTATCCGGGACTAGCGGGGGACTACGAGCAGTACGTC.